Below are 27 T cell receptor beta chains sequenced from a single sample in a study of cytomegalovirus exposure and HLA in healthy donors (TCRdb year 2017). Libraries were prepared through the immunoSEQ multiplex PCR assay. For the multiplex PCR, a mixture combining 60 forward primers for TCR Vbeta segments and 13 reverse primers for TCR Jbeta segments was used. TCRdb carries this immuneACCESS record with in-frame sequences only. Its versions omit some clonotypes, under half of them owing to an unresolved V gene in the studies checked, with the rest unexplained. Counted in this sample were 110,000 to 150,000 clones; 70% of them appeared once. Together, the top ten hold approximately 2.3% of the sample. Sequenced sample: PBMCs. These receptors came from a woman aged 60 to 75 in good health and CMV-seropositive.

The V gene is TRBV25-1, the J gene TRBJ1-4; D is perhaps TRBD1 (6 bases). Trimming removed 2 bases from V and 4 bases from J, with 14 bases in between. CDR1 is MGHDK and CDR2 is SYGVNS in the germline V gene. The CDR3 has 16 residues. The CDR3 coding sequence is TGTGCCAGCAGTGAAGGTAGACAGGTTATTAATGAAAAACTGTTTTTT. This translates into CASSEGRQVINEKLFF.

This clone has just a few counts. The CDR3 DNA follows: TGTGCCAGTGAAGCGGGAGGCACAGATACGCAGTATTTT. It translates to CASEAGGTDTQYF. This sequence joins TRBV19 and TRBJ2-3; 8 bases line up with TRBD2. Losses at the gene ends were 8 bases for V and 1 base for J; bases not matched to a gene: 2. The CDR3 sequence is 13 residues long. The germline gives CDR1 LNHDA, CDR2 SQIVND (reference sequence).

This clone was picked up a small number of times. The chain employs TRBV18 and TRBJ1-1; tentative D call: TRBD1 (6 bases). The CDR3 length is 13 residues. Per the germline V gene, CDR1 is KGHSH and CDR2 is LQKENI. Trimming left V 2 bases short and J 5 bases short, with 9 bases between. Here the CDR3 reads CASSPTGTTEAFF. The CDR3 DNA reads as TGTGCCAGCTCACCAACAGGGACAACTGAAGCTTTCTTT.

The chain combines TRBV29-1 with TRBJ1-2, with D unresolved. V lost 3 bases, J lost 1 base, and 6 bases lay in between. This CDR3 has 12 residues. The germline V gene has CDR1 SQVTM and CDR2 ANQGSEA. The CDR3 DNA reads as TGCAGCGTTGACGCGGTTAACTATGGCTACACCTTC. Its protein is CSVDAVNYGYTF.

The chain is built from TRBV6-1 and TRBJ1-3, with D unclear. Trimming shortened V by 0 bases and J by 4 bases, and 13 bases separated the two germline ends. CDR3 length equals 16 residues. Germline CDR1 is MNHNS and CDR2 is SASEGT. The DNA for the CDR3 is TGTGCCAGCAGTGAAGCATTGAGAGGTTCAGGAAACACCATATATTTT. This encodes CASSEALRGSGNTIYF.

This clone was found a few times. The V and J genes are TRBV4-1 and TRBJ1-1; D remains unclear. V was trimmed by 0 bases and J by 4 bases, leaving 12 bases between them. Germline V lookup: CDR1 MGHRA, CDR2 YSYEKL. The CDR3 contains 15 residues. The CDR3 DNA reads as TGCGCCAGCAGCCAAGAAGTGCGAGGGAGCACTGAAGCTTTCTTT. Amino acids: CASSQEVRGSTEAFF.

The J gene is TRBJ1-1, the V gene TRBV28; no firm D call. From germline, CDR1 is MDHEN and CDR2 SYDVKM. CDR3 length equals 15 residues. Trimming removed 6 bases from V and 0 bases from J, with 14 bases in between. For the CDR3, the DNA is TGTGCCAGCAGGCGCCCGGGGATTTTGAACACTGAAGCTTTCTTT. Protein sequence: CASRRPGILNTEAFF. Based on the CDR3 plus reference TRBV28 and TRBJ1-1, the full variable domain is DVKVTQSSRYLVKRTGEKVFLECVQDMDHENMFWYRQDPGLGLRLIYFSYDVKMKEKGDIPEGYSVSREKKERFSLILESASTNQTSMYLCASRRPGILNTEAFFGQGTRLTVV.

This clone showed up just a few times. The chain is built from TRBV28 and TRBJ1-4, with TRBD1 identical over 8 bases. V lost 2 bases to trimming and J lost 4 bases; unmatched junction nucleotides: 3. Germline V CDR1 and CDR2: MDHEN, SYDVKM. The CDR3 runs 15 residues. The CDR3 DNA follows: TGTGCCAGCAGTTTAAACGGACAGGGTAATGAAAAACTGTTTTTT. Translated, it gives CASSLNGQGNEKLFF. Drawing the rest from reference TRBV28 and TRBJ1-4, the complete variable domain is DVKVTQSSRYLVKRTGEKVFLECVQDMDHENMFWYRQDPGLGLRLIYFSYDVKMKEKGDIPEGYSVSREKKERFSLILESASTNQTSMYLCASSLNGQGNEKLFFGSGTQLSVL.

This clone came up a few times. The gene calls are TRBV27 and TRBJ2-7; 9 nucleotides align to TRBD1. This CDR3 is 15 amino acids long. Losses at the gene ends were 3 bases for V and 2 bases for J; bases not matched to a gene: 5. Germline CDR1 and CDR2: MNHEY and SMNVEV (reference sequence). This CDR3 reads CASSFDRDRAYEQYF. As DNA, the CDR3 is TGTGCCAGCAGTTTCGACCGGGACAGGGCCTACGAGCAGTACTTC.

The V gene is TRBV10-1, the J gene TRBJ1-1; 9 nucleotides match TRBD1. The CDR3 runs 15 residues. The germline V gene encodes CDR1 WNHNN and CDR2 SYGVQD (reference sequence). V shed 3 bases, J shed 3 bases, and the junction held 5 bases outside the gene matches. CDR3 nucleotides: TGCGCCAGCAGTGATACAGGGGGCCTGGACACTGAAGCTTTCTTT. It specifies CASSDTGGLDTEAFF.

This clone was seen only a few times. The V call is TRBV6-5, the J call TRBJ1-1; tentatively, D is TRBD1 (5 bases). Trimming removed 4 bases from V and 2 bases from J, with 11 bases in between. The CDR3 is 14 residues long. Germline values: CDR1 MNHEY, CDR2 SVGAGI. The CDR3 region has the DNA TGTGCCAGCAGTTCACCCGGACATAACACTGAAGCTTTCTTT. This encodes CASSSPGHNTEAFF.

The V gene is TRBV11-2, the J gene TRBJ1-3, with D unresolved. The CDR3 extends over 13 amino acids. Looked up from germline, CDR1 is SGHAT and CDR2 is FQNNGV. Trimming shortened V by 1 base and J by 2 bases, and 3 bases separated the two germline ends. CDR3 sequence reads: CASSLGPGNTIYF. The CDR3 nucleotides read TGTGCCAGCAGCTTAGGGCCTGGAAACACCATATATTTT.

J is TRBJ2-7 and V is TRBV5-8, with D perhaps matching TRBD2 (7 bases). Germline CDR1 reads SGHTS; CDR2 reads YDEGEE. This CDR3 comprises 12 residues. V was trimmed by 5 bases and J by 5 bases, leaving 11 bases between them. CDR3 DNA sequence: TGTGCCAGCAGACGGGGGGCGAACGAGCAGTACTTC. This gives the protein CASRRGANEQYF.

V gene TRBV19 combines with J gene TRBJ2-7; D is perhaps TRBD1 (5 bases). The CDR3 extends over 14 amino acids. The V gene's germline CDR1 is LNHDA and CDR2 SQIVND (reference sequence). Trimming cost V 5 bases and J 0 bases, with 11 bases left between them. The CDR3 DNA sequence: TGTGCCAGTAGTCCCACCAGGGACTCCTACGAGCAGTACTTC. This translates into CASSPTRDSYEQYF.

The chain employs TRBV10-3 and TRBJ2-3; possibly TRBD2 for D (6 bases). Deletions cut 6 bases from V and 0 bases from J, with 16 bases between. The CDR3 sequence is 16 residues long. Per the germline V gene, CDR1 is ENHRY and CDR2 is SYGVKD. In DNA, the CDR3 is TGTGCCATCAGCCCGAAGCCTAGCGCCAGCACAGATACGCAGTATTTT. Its protein product is CAISPKPSASTDTQYF.

This chain uses TRBV2 with TRBJ1-5; D uncertain. The CDR3 covers 14 residues. The V end was cut by 5 bases, the J end by 0 bases, with 8 bases between. Germline loops: CDR1 SNHLY, CDR2 FYNNEI. The CDR3 loop is CASSSMNSNQPQHF. Written as DNA, the CDR3 is TGTGCCAGCAGTAGCATGAATAGCAATCAGCCCCAGCATTTT. The whole variable domain, filled in from reference TRBV2 and TRBJ1-5, reads EPEVTQTPSHQVTQMGQEVILRCVPISNHLYFYWYRQILGQKVEFLVSFYNNEISEKSEIFDDQFSVERPDGSNFTLKIRSTKLEDSAMYFCASSSMNSNQPQHFGDGTRLSIL.

This clone was counted between two and nine times. V and J are TRBV13 and TRBJ2-3; D perhaps matches TRBD1 (5 bases). The CDR3 totals 13 residues. Germline CDR1 is PRHDT and CDR2 is FYEKMQ (reference sequence). Deletions cut 2 bases from V and 8 bases from J, with 11 bases between. The CDR3 bases are TGTGCCAGCAGCTTAACAGGCACGGGTACGCAGTATTTT. It yields the protein CASSLTGTGTQYF.

The chain uses TRBV19 and TRBJ1-5; a weak D match, TRBD1 (5 bases). The CDR3 spans 17 residues. Per the germline V gene, CDR1 is LNHDA and CDR2 is SQIVND (reference sequence). Between the trimmed V and J ends, which lost 3 bases and 9 bases, there was a span of 24 bases. This chain's CDR3 is CASSIWGTGVISWPQHF. CDR3 sequence (DNA): TGTGCCAGTAGTATTTGGGGAACGGGGGTGATATCGTGGCCCCAGCATTTT.

The chain carries TRBV4-2 and TRBJ2-2; TRBD2 matches 10 bases. The CDR3 has 15 amino acids. With V trimmed by 4 bases and J by 6 bases, 5 bases remained unmatched. Germline lookup yields CDR1 LGHNA and CDR2 YNFKEQ. The CDR3 spells CASSPETSGSGELFF. The CDR3 DNA is TGTGCCAGCAGCCCGGAGACTAGCGGGTCCGGGGAGCTGTTTTTT.

V and J are TRBV19 and TRBJ2-7; 13 positions match TRBD2. The J segment lost 3 bases and the V segment lost 3 bases, leaving 2 bases of the junction unmatched. The CDR3 is 15 residues long. Germline values: CDR1 LNHDA, CDR2 SQIVND (reference sequence). As DNA, the CDR3 is TGTGCCAGTAGTATCGGGACTAGCGGGATCTACGAGCAGTACTTC. This codes for CASSIGTSGIYEQYF.

This clone was detected only a few times. The chain joins TRBV6-5 to TRBJ1-5, with TRBD1 identical over 8 bases. Germline trimming cut 1 base from V and 5 bases from J; bases unmatched to any gene: 4. CDR1 MNHEY and CDR2 SVGAGI come from the germline V gene. The CDR3 is 15 residues long. The CDR3 is CASSYYQGADQPQHF. For the CDR3, the DNA is TGTGCCAGCAGTTACTACCAGGGGGCTGATCAGCCCCAGCATTTT.

This clone was seen a handful of times. This chain links TRBV20-1 with TRBJ1-2, with unresolved D. The germline V gene has CDR1 DFQATT and CDR2 SNEGSKA (reference sequence). This CDR3 has 11 residues. Trimming shortened V by 5 bases and J by 1 base, and 5 bases separated the two germline ends. The CDR3 coding sequence is TGCAGTGCTCGACTTAACTATGGCTACACCTTC. Translated, it gives CSARLNYGYTF.

The chain couples TRBV19 to TRBJ2-7; 9 nucleotides agree with TRBD2. Germline trimming cut 3 bases from V and 2 bases from J; bases unmatched to any gene: 5. The length of the CDR3 is 15 residues. The germline CDR1 and CDR2 sequences are LNHDA and SQIVND (reference sequence). The CDR3 loop reads CASSMLGGRAYEQYF. CDR3 DNA: TGTGCCAGTAGTATGTTGGGCGGGAGGGCCTACGAGCAGTACTTC.

V and J are TRBV7-3 and TRBJ1-2, with D perhaps matching TRBD1 (6 bases). The CDR3 spans 13 residues. V lost 2 bases, J lost 3 bases, and 7 bases lay in between. From germline, CDR1 is SGHTA and CDR2 FQGTGA. CDR3 loop: CASSLGGDYGYTF. The DNA for the CDR3 is TGTGCCAGCAGCTTAGGGGGCGACTATGGCTACACCTTC.

J is TRBJ1-1 and V is TRBV7-9; no clear D gene. Germline V gene data show CDR1 as SEHNR and CDR2 as FQNEAQ (reference sequence). The CDR3 is 14 amino acids. Trimming removed 2 bases at V and 6 bases at J, with 13 bases between. CDR3 protein: CASSLLTGWAEAFF. CDR3 DNA: TGTGCCAGCAGCTTATTGACGGGGTGGGCTGAAGCTTTCTTT. The entire variable domain, with the rest obtained from reference TRBV7-9 and TRBJ1-1, is as follows: DTGVSQNPRHKITKRGQNVTFRCDPISEHNRLYWYRQTLGQGPEFLTYFQNEAQLEKSRLLSDRFSAERPKGSFSTLEIQRTEQGDSAMYLCASSLLTGWAEAFFGQGTRLTVV.

Worth noting for this clone: The junction and the germline gene differ at one end; a read error may be behind it. The chain is built from TRBV6-1 and TRBJ2-4; D possibly corresponds to TRBD2 (5 bases). Per the germline V gene, CDR1 is MNHNS and CDR2 is SASEGT. There are 14 residues in the CDR3. Written as DNA, the CDR3 is TGTGCCAGCAGTGAAACGGGGAGTTCCAACATTCGGTACTTC. It yields the protein CASSETGSSNIRYF.

This clone showed up just a few times. The rearrangement uses TRBV18 and TRBJ1-2; 8 bases map to TRBD1. The germline V gene encodes CDR1 KGHSH and CDR2 LQKENI. The CDR3 consists of 16 residues. The J segment lost 0 bases and the V segment lost 5 bases, leaving 8 bases of the junction unmatched. CDR3 bases: TGTGCCAGCTCAGCCCAGACAGGGGCGGCTAACTATGGCTACACCTTC. Translation: CASSAQTGAANYGYTF.